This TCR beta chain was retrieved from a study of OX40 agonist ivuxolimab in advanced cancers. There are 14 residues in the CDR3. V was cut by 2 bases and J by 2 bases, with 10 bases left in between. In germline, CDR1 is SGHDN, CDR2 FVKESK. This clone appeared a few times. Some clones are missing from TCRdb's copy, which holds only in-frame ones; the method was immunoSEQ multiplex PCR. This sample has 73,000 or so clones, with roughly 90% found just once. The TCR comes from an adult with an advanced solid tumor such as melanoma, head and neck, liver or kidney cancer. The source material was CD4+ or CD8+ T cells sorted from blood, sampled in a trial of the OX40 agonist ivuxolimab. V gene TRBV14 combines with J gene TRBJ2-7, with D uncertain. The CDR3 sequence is CASSQFGVTYEQYF. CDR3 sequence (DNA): TGTGCCAGCAGCCAATTTGGAGTTACCTACGAGCAGTACTTC.